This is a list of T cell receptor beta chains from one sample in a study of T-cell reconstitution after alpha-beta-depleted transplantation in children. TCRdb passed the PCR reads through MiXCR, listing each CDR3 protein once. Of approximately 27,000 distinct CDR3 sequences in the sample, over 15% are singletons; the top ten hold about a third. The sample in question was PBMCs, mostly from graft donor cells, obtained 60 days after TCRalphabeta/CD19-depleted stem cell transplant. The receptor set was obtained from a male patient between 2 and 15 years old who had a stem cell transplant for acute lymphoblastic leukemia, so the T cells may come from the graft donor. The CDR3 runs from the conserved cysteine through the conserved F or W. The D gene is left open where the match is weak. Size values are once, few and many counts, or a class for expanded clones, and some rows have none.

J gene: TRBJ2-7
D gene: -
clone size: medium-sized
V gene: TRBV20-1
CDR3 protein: CSARFGPQPYEQYF
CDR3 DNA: TGCAGTGCTAGGTTCGGGCCACAACCCTACGAGCAGTACTTC

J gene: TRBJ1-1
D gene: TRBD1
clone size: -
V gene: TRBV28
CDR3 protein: CASSTRGQGNTEAFF
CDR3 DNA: TGTGCCAGCAGTACCCGAGGACAGGGAAACACTGAAGCTTTCTTT

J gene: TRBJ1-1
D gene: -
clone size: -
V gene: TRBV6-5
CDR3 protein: CASGGAGTEAFF
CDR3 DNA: TGTGCCAGCGGAGGGGCAGGAACTGAAGCTTTCTTT

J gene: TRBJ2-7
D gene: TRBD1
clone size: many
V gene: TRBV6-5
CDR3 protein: CASWGQGTKGYEQYF
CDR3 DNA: TGTGCCAGCTGGGGACAGGGGACAAAGGGCTACGAGCAGTACTTC

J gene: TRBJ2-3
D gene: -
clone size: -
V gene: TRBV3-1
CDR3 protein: CASSQGVRDTQYF
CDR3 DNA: TGTGCCAGCAGCCAAGGGGTCCGTGATACGCAGTATTTT

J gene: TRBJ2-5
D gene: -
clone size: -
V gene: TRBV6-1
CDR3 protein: CASSDSLIRETQYF
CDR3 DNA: TGTGCCAGCAGTGATTCACTAATACGAGAGACCCAGTACTTC

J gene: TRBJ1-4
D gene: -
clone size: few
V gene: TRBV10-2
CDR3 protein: CASSDWPTNEKLFF
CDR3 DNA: TGCGCCAGCAGTGATTGGCCGACAAATGAAAAACTGTTTTTT

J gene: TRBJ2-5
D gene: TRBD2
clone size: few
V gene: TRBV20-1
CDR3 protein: CSASGTSGGETQYF
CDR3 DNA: TGCAGTGCTTCCGGGACTAGCGGGGGAGAGACCCAGTACTTC

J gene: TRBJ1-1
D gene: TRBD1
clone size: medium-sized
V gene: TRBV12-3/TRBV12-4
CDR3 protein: CASSPGQSLPMNTEAFF
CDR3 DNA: TGTGCCAGCAGTCCGGGACAGAGCTTACCTATGAACACTGAAGCTTTCTTT

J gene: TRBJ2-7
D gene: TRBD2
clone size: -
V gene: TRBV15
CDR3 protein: CATRKTSGSHEQYF
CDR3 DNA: TGTGCCACCAGGAAGACTAGCGGGAGTCACGAGCAGTACTTC

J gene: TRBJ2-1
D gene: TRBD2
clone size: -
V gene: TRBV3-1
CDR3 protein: CASSQPGRGNEQFF
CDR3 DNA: TGTGCCAGCAGCCAACCAGGGAGGGGCAATGAGCAGTTCTTC

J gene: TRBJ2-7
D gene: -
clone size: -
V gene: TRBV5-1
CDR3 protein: CASSLGNSATYEQYF
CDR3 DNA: TGCGCCAGCAGCTTAGGTAACTCCGCCACCTACGAGCAGTACTTC

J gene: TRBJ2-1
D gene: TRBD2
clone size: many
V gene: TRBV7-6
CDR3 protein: CASSLVGGASGSGNEQFF
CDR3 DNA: TGTGCCAGCAGCTTAGTCGGGGGGGCTAGCGGGAGTGGCAATGAGCAGTTCTTC

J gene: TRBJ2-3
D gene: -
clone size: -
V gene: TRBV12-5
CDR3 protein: CASGDSPTDTQYF
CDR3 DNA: TGTGCTAGTGGGGACAGTCCCACAGATACGCAGTATTTT

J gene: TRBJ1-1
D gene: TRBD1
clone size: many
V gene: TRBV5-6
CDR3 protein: CASSLGQGHTEAFF
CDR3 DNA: TGTGCCAGCAGCCTGGGACAGGGGCACACTGAAGCTTTCTTT

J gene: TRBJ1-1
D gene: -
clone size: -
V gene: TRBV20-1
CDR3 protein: CSAPAQGSPAEAFF
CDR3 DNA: TGCAGTGCTCCCGCCCAGGGAAGCCCAGCTGAAGCTTTCTTT

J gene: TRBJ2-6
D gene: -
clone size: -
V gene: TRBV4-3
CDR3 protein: CASSPRDSGANVLTF
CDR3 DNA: TGCGCCAGCAGCCCCAGAGACTCTGGGGCCAACGTCCTGACTTTC

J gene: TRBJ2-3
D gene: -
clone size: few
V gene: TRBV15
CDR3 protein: CATSRDSGLSTDTQYF
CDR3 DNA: TGTGCCACCAGCAGAGATTCAGGGTTGTCGACCGATACGCAGTATTTT

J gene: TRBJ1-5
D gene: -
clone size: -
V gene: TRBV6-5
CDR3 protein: CASSWGPQGNQPQHF
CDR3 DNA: TGTGCCAGCAGTTGGGGGCCCCAGGGGAATCAGCCCCAGCATTTT

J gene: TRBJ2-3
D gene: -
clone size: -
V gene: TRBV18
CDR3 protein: CASSPAERSTDTQYF
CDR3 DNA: TGTGCCAGCTCACCAGCCGAGCGGAGCACAGATACGCAGTATTTT

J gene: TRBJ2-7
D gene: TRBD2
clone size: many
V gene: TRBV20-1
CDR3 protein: CSAPSGTYEQYF
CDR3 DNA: TGCAGTGCTCCTAGCGGGACCTACGAGCAGTACTTC

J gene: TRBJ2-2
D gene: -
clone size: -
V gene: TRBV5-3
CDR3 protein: CARSLIEGLNTGELFF
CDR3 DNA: TGTGCCAGAAGCTTGATCGAGGGCTTGAACACCGGGGAGCTGTTTTTT

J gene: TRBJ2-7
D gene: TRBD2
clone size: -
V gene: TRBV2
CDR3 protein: CASSGRLAGAYEQYF
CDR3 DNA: TGTGCCAGCAGTGGACGACTAGCGGGGGCCTACGAGCAGTACTTC

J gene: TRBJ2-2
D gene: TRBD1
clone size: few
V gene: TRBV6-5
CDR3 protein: CASSYSTGVSTGELFF
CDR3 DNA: TGTGCCAGCAGTTACTCGACAGGGGTTAGCACCGGGGAGCTGTTTTTT

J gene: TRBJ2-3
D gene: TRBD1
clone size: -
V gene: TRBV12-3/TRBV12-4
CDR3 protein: CASSRDRDTHYF
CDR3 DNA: TGTGCCAGCAGCCGGGACAGAGATACGCATTATTTT

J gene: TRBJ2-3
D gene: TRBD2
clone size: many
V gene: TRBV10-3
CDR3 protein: CAISAGGPNTQYF
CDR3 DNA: TGTGCCATCAGTGCGGGAGGGCCGAATACGCAGTATTTT

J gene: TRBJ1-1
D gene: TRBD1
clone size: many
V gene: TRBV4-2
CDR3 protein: CASSRDRTGGWLKNTEAFF
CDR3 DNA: TGTGCCAGCAGCCGGGACAGGACGGGAGGCTGGTTAAAGAACACTGAAGCTTTCTTT

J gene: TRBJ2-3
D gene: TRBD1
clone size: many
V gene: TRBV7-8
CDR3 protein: CASSLTWTGDTDTQYF
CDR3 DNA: TGTGCCAGCAGCTTAACCTGGACAGGGGACACAGATACGCAGTATTTT

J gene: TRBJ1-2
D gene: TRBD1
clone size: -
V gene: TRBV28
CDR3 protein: CASRAPARGTGLSGYTF
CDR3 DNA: TGTGCCAGCAGAGCCCCCGCTCGGGGGACAGGCCTGAGCGGCTACACCTTC

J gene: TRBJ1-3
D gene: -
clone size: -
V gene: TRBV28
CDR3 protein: CASSLSDPLPGNTIYF
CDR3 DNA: TGTGCCAGCAGTTTATCGGACCCCCTGCCAGGAAACACCATATATTTT

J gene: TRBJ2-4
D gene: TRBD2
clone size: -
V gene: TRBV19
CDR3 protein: CASHSMGGENIQYF
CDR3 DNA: TGTGCCAGTCACTCCATGGGGGGGGAGAACATTCAGTACTTC

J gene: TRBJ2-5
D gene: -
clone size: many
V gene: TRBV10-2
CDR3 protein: CASSESSRLETQYF
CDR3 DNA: TGCGCCAGCAGTGAGTCGAGTAGACTAGAGACCCAGTACTTC

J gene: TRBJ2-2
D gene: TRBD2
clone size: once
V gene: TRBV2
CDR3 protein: CASTRVTSGGAETGELFF
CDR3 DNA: TGTGCCAGCACCAGAGTCACTAGCGGGGGGGCAGAAACCGGGGAGCTGTTTTTT

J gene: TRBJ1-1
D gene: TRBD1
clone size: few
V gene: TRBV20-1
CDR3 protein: CSAPIDRGIEAFF
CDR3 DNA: TGCAGTGCTCCTATTGACAGGGGAATTGAAGCTTTCTTT

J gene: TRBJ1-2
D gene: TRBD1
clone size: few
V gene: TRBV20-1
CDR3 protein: CSAVVENRGFNGYTF
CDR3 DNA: TGCAGTGCGGTTGTAGAAAACAGGGGGTTTAACGGCTACACCTTC

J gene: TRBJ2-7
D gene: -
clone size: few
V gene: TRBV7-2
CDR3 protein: CASSPYGTIYTYEQYF
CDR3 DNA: TGTGCCAGCAGCCCCTACGGGACCATATACACCTACGAGCAGTACTTC

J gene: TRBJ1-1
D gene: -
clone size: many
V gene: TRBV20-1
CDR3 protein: CSARDRGTMNTEAFF
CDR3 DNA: TGCAGTGCTAGAGATAGGGGGACAATGAACACTGAAGCTTTCTTT

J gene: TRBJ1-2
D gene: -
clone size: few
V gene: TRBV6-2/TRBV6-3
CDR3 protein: CASSTPSGALSGYTF
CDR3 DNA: TGTGCCAGCAGTACCCCTTCGGGGGCCCTGAGCGGCTACACCTTC

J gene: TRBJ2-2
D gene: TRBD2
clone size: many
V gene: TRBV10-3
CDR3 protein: CATTSGRAANTGELFF
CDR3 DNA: TGTGCCACGACTAGCGGGAGGGCCGCGAACACCGGGGAGCTGTTTTTT

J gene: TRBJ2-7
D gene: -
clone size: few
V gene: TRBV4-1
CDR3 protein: CASSQDSGPGAEQYF
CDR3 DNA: TGCGCCAGCAGCCAAGATTCGGGGCCTGGCGCCGAGCAGTACTTC

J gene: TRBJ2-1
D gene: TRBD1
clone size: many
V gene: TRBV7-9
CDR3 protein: CASSWGDRPMFF
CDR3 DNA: TGTGCCAGCAGCTGGGGGGACAGGCCGATGTTCTTC

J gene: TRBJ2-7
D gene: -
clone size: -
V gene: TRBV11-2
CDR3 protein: CASSLNRDTSYEQYF
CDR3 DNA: TGTGCCAGCAGCTTAAACCGGGACACCTCCTACGAGCAGTACTTC

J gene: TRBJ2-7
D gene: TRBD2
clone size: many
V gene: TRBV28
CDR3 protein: CASSQGGLAAYEQYF
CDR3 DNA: TGTGCCAGCAGCCAAGGGGGACTAGCAGCCTACGAGCAGTACTTC

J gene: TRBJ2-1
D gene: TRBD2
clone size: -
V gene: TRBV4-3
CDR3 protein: CASSQDASRGEQFF
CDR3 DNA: TGCGCCAGCAGCCAAGATGCCTCGCGGGGGGAGCAGTTCTTC

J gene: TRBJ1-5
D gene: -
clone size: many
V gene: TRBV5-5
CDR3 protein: CASSPEPYGQPQHF
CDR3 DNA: TGTGCCAGCAGCCCAGAGCCCTACGGTCAGCCCCAGCATTTT

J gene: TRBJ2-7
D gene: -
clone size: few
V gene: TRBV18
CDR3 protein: CASSSNYEQYF
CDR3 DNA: TGTGCCAGCTCATCAAACTACGAGCAGTACTTC

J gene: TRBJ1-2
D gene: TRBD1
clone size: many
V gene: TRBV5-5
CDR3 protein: CASSKQGADGYTF
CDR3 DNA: TGTGCCAGCAGCAAGCAGGGGGCCGATGGCTACACCTTC

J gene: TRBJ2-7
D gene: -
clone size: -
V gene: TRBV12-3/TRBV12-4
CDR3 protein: CASSLRQGSYEQYF
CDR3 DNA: TGTGCCAGCAGTTTAAGGCAGGGATCCTACGAGCAGTACTTC

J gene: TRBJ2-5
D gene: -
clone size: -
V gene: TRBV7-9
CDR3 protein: CASSFDRETQYF
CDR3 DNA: TGTGCCAGCAGCTTTGACCGAGAGACCCAGTACTTC

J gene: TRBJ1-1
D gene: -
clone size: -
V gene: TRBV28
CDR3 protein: CASSFASPNTEAFF
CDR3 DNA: TGTGCCAGCAGTTTCGCGTCCCCTAACACTGAAGCTTTCTTT

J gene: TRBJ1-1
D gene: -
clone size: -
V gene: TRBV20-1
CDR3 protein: CSLSQHGGLNTEAFF
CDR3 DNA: TGCAGTCTTTCACAACATGGGGGTCTGAACACTGAAGCTTTCTTT

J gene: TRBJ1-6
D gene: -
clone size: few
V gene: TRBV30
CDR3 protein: CAWRDGLSPLHF
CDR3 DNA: TGTGCCTGGAGGGACGGGCTTTCACCCCTCCACTTT

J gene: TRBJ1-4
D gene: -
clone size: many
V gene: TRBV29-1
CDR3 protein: CSVTTRRGNEKLFF
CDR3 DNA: TGCAGCGTTACAACCAGGAGGGGTAATGAAAAACTGTTTTTT

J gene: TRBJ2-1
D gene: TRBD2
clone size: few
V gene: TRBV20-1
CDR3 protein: CSARRTSGVYNEQFF
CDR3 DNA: TGCAGTGCTAGGAGGACTAGCGGGGTCTACAATGAGCAGTTCTTC

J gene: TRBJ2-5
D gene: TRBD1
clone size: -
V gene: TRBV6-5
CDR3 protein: CASSSGQGAETQYF
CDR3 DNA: TGTGCCAGCAGTTCTGGACAGGGGGCGGAGACCCAGTACTTC

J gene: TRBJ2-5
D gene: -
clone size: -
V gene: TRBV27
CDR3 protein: CASSRRNQETQYF
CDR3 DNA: TGTGCCAGCAGTCGAAGAAACCAAGAGACCCAGTACTTC